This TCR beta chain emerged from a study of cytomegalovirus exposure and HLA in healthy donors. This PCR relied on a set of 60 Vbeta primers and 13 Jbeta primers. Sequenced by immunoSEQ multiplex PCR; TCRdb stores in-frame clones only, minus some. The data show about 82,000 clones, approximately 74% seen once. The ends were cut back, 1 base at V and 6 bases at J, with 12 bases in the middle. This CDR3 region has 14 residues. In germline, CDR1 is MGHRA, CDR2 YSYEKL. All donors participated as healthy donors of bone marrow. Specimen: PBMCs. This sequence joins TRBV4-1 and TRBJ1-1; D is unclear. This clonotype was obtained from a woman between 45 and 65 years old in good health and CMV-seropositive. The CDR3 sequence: CASSQGRLLPEAFF. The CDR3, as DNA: TGCGCCAGCAGCCAAGGTCGGTTGTTGCCTGAAGCTTTCTTT.